This T cell receptor (beta chain) derives from a study of human T cells and chemical hapten exposure. Study summary: The study lasted roughly 22 weeks, and patients were dosed weekly with diphenylcyclopropenone on the scalp throughout. Whole-study findings and limits: PT1 expanded TCR numbers rose with patch test score. The donor cohort had alopecia, so its immune response may not match that of healthy people.

TCRdb reprocessed the RACE reads via MiXCR and lists one record per CDR3 protein. The table records 35,000 to 45,000 distinct CDR3 sequences, around 9.3% of them present only once. The CDR3 has 14 residues. Germline loops: CDR1 SGHRS, CDR2 YFSETQ. V lost 7 bases and J lost 3, with 16 bases in between. Time point here: patch test 2, 6 weeks after DPC sensitization. Treatment here: therapeutic diphenylcyclopropenone sensitization with weekly scalp DPC. From whole blood left unfractionated, total RNA was extracted. This clonotype was seen repeatedly, ten times or more. No antigen is known for it. This TCR came from a woman between 35 and 50 years old with alopecia areata. Some clones in this sample may be carry-over from other donors' samples. Sequencing used whole blood, obtained in connection with sensitization to the hapten diphenylcyclopropenone (DPC). The chain couples TRBV5-1 to TRBJ1-2, with D tentatively TRBD1 (6 bases). The CDR3 DNA is TGCGCCAGCGGTAGAGAACAGGGTTACTATGGCTACACCTTC. Its translation is CASGREQGYYGYTF.